A single count supports the clone carrying this TCR beta chain. Its antigen remains unknown. The sample comes from a study of cytomegalovirus exposure and HLA in healthy donors. Study-wide findings and caveats: Cytomegalovirus-associated TCR beta chains were listed, numbering some 180.

Losses at the gene ends were 3 bases for V and 1 base for J; bases not matched to a gene: 4. This CDR3 contains 15 residues. Germline V gene sequence: CDR1 LGHNA, CDR2 YNFKEQ. The PCR used 60 Vbeta and 13 Jbeta primers. Profiling relied on immunoSEQ multiplex PCR, and the TCRdb table lists in-frame clones only, not all of them. The data contain tens of thousands of clones, just over 75% of them seen just once; the ten biggest clones take up 3%. What was sequenced was PBMCs. The chain joins TRBV4-2 to TRBJ2-7; 9 bases match TRBD2. The sequence came from a man aged 50-60 years in good health and CMV-seropositive. The CDR3 coding sequence is TGTGCCAGCAGCCATAATAGCGGGAGTTCCTACGAGCAGTACTTC. As protein: CASSHNSGSSYEQYF.